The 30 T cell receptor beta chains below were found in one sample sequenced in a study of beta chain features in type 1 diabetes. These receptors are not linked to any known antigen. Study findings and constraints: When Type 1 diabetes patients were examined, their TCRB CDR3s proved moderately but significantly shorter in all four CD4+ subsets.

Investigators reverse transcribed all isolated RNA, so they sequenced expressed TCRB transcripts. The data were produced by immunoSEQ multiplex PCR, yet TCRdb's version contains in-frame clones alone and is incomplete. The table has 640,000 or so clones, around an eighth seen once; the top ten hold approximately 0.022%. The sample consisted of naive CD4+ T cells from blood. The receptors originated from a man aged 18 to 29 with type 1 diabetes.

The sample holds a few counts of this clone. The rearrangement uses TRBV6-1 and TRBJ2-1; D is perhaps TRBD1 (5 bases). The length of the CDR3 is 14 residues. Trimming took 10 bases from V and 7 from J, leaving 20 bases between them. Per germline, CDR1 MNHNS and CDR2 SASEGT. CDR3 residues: CATQYGSAGNEQFF. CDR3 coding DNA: TGTGCCACCCAGTACGGCTCGGCAGGGAATGAGCAGTTCTTC.

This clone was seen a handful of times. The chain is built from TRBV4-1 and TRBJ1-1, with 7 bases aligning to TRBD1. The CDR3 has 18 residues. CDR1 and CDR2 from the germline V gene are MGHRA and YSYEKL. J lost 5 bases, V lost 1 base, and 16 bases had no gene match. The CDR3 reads CASSQVRLLGGLRTEAFF. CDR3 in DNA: TGCGCCAGCAGCCAAGTCCGGCTTTTAGGGGGCTTGAGGACTGAAGCTTTCTTT.

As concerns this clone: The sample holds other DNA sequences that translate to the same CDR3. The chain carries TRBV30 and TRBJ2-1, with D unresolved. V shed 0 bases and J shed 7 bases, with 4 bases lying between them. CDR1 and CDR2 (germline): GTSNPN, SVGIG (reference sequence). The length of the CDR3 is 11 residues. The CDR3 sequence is CAWSVFNEQFF. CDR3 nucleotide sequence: TGTGCCTGGAGTGTATTTAATGAGCAGTTCTTC.

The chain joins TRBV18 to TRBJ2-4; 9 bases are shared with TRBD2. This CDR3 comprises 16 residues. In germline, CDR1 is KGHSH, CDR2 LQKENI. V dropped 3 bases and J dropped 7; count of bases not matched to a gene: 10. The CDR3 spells CASSPAVLAGLNIQYF. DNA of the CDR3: TGTGCCAGCTCACCTGCGGTGCTAGCGGGGTTGAACATTCAGTACTTC.

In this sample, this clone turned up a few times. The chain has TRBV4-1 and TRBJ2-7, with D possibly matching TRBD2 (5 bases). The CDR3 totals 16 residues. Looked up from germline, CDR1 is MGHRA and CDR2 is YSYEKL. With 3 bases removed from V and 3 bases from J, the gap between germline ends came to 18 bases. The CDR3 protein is CASSQPPGVTGYEQYF. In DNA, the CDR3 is TGCGCCAGCAGCCAGCCTCCCGGGGTCACGGGCTACGAGCAGTACTTC.

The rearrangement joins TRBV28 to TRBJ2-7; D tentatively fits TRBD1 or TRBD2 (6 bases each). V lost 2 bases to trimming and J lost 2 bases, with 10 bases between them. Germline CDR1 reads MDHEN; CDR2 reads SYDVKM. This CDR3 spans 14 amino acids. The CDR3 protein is CASSLRGETYEQYF. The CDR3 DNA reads TGTGCCAGCAGTTTAAGGGGGGAGACCTACGAGCAGTACTTC.

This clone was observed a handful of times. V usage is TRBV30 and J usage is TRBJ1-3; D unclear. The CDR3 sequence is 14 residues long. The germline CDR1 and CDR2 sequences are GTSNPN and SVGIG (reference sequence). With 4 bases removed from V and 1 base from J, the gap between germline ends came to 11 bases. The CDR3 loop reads CAWTVHSSGNTIYF. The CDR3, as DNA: TGTGCCTGGACCGTCCACTCATCTGGAAACACCATATATTTT.

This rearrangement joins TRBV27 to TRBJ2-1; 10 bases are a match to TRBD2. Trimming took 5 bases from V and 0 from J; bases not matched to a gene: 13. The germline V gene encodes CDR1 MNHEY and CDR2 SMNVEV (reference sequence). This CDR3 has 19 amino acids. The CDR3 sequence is CASSGGGTSGASSYNEQFF. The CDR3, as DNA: TGTGCCAGCAGTGGCGGCGGTACTAGCGGGGCTAGCTCCTACAATGAGCAGTTCTTC.

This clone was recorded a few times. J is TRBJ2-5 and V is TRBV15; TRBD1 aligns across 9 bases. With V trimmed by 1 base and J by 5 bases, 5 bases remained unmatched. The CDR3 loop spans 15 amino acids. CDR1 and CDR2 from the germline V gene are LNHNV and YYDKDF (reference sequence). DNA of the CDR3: TGTGCCACCAGCAGAGGGGACAGGGTAGCGGAGACCCAGTACTTC. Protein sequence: CATSRGDRVAETQYF.

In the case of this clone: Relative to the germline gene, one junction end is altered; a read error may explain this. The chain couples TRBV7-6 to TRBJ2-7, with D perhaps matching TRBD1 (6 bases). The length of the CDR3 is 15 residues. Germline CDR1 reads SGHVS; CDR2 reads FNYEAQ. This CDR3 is CASSLEEQGPYEQYF. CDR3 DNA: TGTGCCAGCAGTTTAGAAGAACAGGGACCCTACGAGCAGTACTTC.

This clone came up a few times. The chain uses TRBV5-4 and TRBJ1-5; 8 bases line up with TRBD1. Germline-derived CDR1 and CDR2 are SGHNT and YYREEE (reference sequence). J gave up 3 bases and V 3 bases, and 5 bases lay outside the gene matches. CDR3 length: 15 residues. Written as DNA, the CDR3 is TGTGCCAGCAGCTCCGGGACAGGTTCCAATCAGCCCCAGCATTTT. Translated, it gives CASSSGTGSNQPQHF. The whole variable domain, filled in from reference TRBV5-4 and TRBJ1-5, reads ETGVTQSPTHLIKTRGQQVTLRCSSQSGHNTVSWYQQALGQGPQFIFQYYREEENGRGNFPPRFSGLQFPNYSSELNVNALELDDSALYLCASSSGTGSNQPQHFGDGTRLSIL.

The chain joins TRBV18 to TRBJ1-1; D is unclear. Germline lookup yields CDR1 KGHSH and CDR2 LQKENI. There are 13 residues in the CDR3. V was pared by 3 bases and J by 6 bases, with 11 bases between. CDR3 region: CASSPEGRAEAFF. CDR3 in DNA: TGTGCCAGCTCACCGGAAGGGAGAGCTGAAGCTTTCTTT.

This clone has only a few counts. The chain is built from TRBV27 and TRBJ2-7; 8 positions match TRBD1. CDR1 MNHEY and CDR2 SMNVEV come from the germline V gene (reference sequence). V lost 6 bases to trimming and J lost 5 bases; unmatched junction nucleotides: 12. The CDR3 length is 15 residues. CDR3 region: CASRSQRTGMNEQYF. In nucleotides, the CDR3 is TGTGCCAGCAGATCCCAGCGGACAGGGATGAACGAGCAGTACTTC.

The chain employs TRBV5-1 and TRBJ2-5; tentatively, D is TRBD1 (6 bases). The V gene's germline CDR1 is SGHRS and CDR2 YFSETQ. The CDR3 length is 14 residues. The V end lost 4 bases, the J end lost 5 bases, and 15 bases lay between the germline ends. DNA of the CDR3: TGCGCCAGCAGCCCACAGGGAGATTCCGAGACCCAGTACTTC. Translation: CASSPQGDSETQYF. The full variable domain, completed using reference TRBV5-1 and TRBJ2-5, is KAGVTQTPRYLIKTRGQQVTLSCSPISGHRSVSWYQQTPGQGLQFLFEYFSETQRNKGNFPGRFSGRQFSNSRSEMNVSTLELGDSALYLCASSPQGDSETQYFGPGTRLLVL.

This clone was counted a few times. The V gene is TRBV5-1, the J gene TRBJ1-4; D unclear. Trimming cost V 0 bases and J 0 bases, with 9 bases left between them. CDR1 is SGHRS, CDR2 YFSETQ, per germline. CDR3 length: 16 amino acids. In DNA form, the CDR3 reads TGCGCCAGCAGCTTGGGCAGCCATACAACTAATGAAAAACTGTTTTTT. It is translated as CASSLGSHTTNEKLFF.

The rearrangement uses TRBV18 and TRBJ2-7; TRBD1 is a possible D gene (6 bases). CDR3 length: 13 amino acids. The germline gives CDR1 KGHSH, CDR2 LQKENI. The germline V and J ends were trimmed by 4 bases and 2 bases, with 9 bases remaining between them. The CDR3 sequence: CASSLGQPYEQYF. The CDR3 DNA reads TGTGCCAGCTCACTCGGACAGCCCTACGAGCAGTACTTC.

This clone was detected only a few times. The CDR3 protein is CASSSDSLGGEQFF. CDR3 nucleotides: TGTGCCAGCAGCTCGGACTCTCTTGGAGGGGAGCAGTTCTTC. This chain uses TRBV7-2 with TRBJ2-1; perhaps TRBD2 as D (6 bases). Trimming took off 4 bases at V and 10 bases at J, with 17 bases between the two ends. The germline gives CDR1 SGHTA, CDR2 FQGNSA. The CDR3 consists of 14 residues.

Here the CDR3 reads CASSLSTMGGQETQYF. DNA for the CDR3: TGCGCCAGCAGCTTATCTACTATGGGCGGCCAAGAGACCCAGTACTTC. V gene TRBV5-1 combines with J gene TRBJ2-5; D remains unclear. Looked up from germline, CDR1 is SGHRS and CDR2 is YFSETQ. The CDR3 has 16 amino acids. Trimming cost V 2 bases and J 1 base, with 15 bases left between them.

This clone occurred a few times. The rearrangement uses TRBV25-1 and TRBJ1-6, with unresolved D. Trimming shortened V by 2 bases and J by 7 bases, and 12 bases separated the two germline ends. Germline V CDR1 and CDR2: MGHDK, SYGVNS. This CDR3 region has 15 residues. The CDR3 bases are TGTGCCAGCAGTGAAACGACACTCACCAATTCACCCCTCCACTTT. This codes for CASSETTLTNSPLHF.

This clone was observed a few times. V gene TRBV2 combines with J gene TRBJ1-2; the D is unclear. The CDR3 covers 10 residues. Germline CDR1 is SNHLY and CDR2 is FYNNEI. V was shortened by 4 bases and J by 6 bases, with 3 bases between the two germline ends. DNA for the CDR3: TGTGCCAGCAGTGGGAATGGCTACACCTTC. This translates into CASSGNGYTF.

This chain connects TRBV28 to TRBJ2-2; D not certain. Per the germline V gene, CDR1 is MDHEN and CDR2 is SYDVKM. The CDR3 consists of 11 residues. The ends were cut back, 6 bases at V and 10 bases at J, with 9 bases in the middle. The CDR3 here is CASRTRVELFF. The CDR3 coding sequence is TGTGCCAGCAGGACGCGAGTGGAGCTGTTTTTT.

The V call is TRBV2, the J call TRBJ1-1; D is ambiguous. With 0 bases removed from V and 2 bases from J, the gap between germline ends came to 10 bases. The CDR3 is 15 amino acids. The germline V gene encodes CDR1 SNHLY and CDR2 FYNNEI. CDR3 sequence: CASSEALGFNTEAFF. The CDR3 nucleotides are TGTGCCAGCAGTGAAGCGCTTGGATTCAACACTGAAGCTTTCTTT.

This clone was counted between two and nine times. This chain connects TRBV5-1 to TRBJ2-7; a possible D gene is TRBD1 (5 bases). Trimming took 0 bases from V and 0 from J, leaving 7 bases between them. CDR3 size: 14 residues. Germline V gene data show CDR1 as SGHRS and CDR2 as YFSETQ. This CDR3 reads CASSLAGNSYEQYF. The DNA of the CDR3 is TGCGCCAGCAGCTTGGCAGGGAACTCCTACGAGCAGTACTTC.

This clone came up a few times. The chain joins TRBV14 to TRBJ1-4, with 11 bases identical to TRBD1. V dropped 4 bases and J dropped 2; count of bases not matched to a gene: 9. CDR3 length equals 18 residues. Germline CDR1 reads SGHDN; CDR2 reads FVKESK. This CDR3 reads CASSPRRTGGATNEKLFF. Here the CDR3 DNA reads TGTGCCAGCAGCCCCCGAAGGACAGGGGGCGCGACTAATGAAAAACTGTTTTTT.

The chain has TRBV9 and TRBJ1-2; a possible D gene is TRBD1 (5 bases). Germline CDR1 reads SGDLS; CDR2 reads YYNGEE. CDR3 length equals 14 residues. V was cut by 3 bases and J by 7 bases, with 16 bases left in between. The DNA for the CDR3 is TGTGCCAGCAGCGCCGACGGGGGAGGGGCTGGCTACACCTTC. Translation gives CASSADGGGAGYTF.

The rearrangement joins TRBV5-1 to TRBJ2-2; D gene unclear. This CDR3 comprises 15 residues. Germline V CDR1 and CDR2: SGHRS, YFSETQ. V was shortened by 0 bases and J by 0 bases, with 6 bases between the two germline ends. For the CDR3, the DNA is TGCGCCAGCAGCTTGGAAGGATCGAACACCGGGGAGCTGTTTTTT. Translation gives CASSLEGSNTGELFF. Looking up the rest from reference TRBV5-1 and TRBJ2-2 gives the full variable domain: KAGVTQTPRYLIKTRGQQVTLSCSPISGHRSVSWYQQTPGQGLQFLFEYFSETQRNKGNFPGRFSGRQFSNSRSEMNVSTLELGDSALYLCASSLEGSNTGELFFGEGSRLTVL.

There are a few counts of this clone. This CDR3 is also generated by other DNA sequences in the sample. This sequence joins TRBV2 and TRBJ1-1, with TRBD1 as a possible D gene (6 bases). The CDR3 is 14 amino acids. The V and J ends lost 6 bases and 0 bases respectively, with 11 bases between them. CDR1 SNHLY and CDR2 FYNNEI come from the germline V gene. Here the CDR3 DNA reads TGTGCCAGCAGCCCCACAGGGTTGAACACTGAAGCTTTCTTT. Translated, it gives CASSPTGLNTEAFF.

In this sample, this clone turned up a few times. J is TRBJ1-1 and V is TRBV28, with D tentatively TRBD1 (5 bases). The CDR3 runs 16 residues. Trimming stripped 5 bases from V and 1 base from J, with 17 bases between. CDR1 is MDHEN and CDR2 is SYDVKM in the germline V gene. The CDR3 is CASSPSGRGANTEAFF. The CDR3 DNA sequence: TGTGCCAGCAGTCCAAGTGGGAGGGGAGCGAACACTGAAGCTTTCTTT.

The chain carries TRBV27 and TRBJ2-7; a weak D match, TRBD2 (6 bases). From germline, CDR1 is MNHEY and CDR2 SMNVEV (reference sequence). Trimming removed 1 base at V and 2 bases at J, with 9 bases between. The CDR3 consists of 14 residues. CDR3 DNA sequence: TGTGCCAGCAGTTTATTGGGGGGAGCCTACGAGCAGTACTTC. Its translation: CASSLLGGAYEQYF.

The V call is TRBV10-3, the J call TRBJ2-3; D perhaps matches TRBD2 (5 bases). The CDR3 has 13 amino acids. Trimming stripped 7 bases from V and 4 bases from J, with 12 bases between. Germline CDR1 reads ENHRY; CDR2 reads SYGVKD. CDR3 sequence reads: CAITGSSADTQYF. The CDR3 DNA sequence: TGTGCCATCACGGGGTCTTCCGCAGATACGCAGTATTTT.